The next 19 T cell receptor beta chains were all read from a single sample in a study of memory CD8 T cells in hepatitis C reinfection. Sequencing used immunoSEQ multiplex PCR; TCRdb keeps in-frame clones, though not all of them. The profile shows 45,000 to 65,000 clones, roughly 86% of them singletons. Time point noted: pre-reinfection, 55 to 20 weeks before reinfection detection. No in vitro expansion preceded TCR sequencing of the sorted cells. Sequencing used naive CD8+ T cells sorted from blood. These receptors all stem from a man between 18 and 35 years old with hepatitis C virus infection.

The V and J genes are TRBV9 and TRBJ2-1; weak D call: TRBD2 (5 bases). Germline CDR1 reads SGDLS; CDR2 reads YYNGEE. Trimming stripped 0 bases from V and 9 bases from J, with 7 bases between. The CDR3 covers 12 residues. Written as DNA, the CDR3 is TGTGCCAGCAGCGTAGTGGGGAGTGAGCAGTTCTTC. Its protein is CASSVVGSEQFF.

This clone was counted a few times. The chain recombines TRBV6-6 with TRBJ1-5; D unresolved. Trimming left V 0 bases short and J 5 bases short, with 14 bases between. Germline V CDR1 and CDR2: MNHNY, SVGAGI (reference sequence). The CDR3 contains 16 residues. CDR3 loop: CASSYSRLSSDQPQHF. CDR3 sequence (DNA): TGTGCCAGCAGTTACTCCAGGCTGTCAAGTGATCAGCCCCAGCATTTT.

The chain recombines TRBV28 with TRBJ1-4, with TRBD1 matching 11 bases. CDR1 MDHEN and CDR2 SYDVKM come from the germline V gene. The CDR3 extends over 18 amino acids. V trimming: 5 bases; J trimming: 2 bases; junction bases outside the gene matches: 10. CDR3 residues: CASSPGTGGLMTNEKLFF. DNA for the CDR3: TGTGCCAGCAGTCCCGGGACAGGGGGTTTGATGACTAATGAAAAACTGTTTTTT.

This chain's CDR3 is CASSVDSLDGYTF. CDR3 coding DNA: TGTGCCAGCAGTGTAGACAGCTTAGATGGCTACACCTTC. The V call is TRBV6-1, the J call TRBJ1-2; TRBD1 is a possible D gene (5 bases). Germline CDR1 MNHNS, CDR2 SASEGT. V was cut by 4 bases and J by 6 bases, with 12 bases left in between. The CDR3 extends over 13 amino acids.

CDR3 in amino acids: CASSWGTGIGSGTEAFF. The CDR3 DNA follows: TGCGCCAGCAGCTGGGGGACAGGGATCGGTTCGGGAACTGAAGCTTTCTTT. The chain is built from TRBV5-1 and TRBJ1-1, with 9 bases identical to TRBD1. CDR1 is SGHRS and CDR2 is YFSETQ in the germline V gene. This CDR3 contains 17 residues. The trim removed 3 bases at V and 5 bases at J, leaving 14 bases unmatched. The full variable domain, completed using reference TRBV5-1 and TRBJ1-1, is KAGVTQTPRYLIKTRGQQVTLSCSPISGHRSVSWYQQTPGQGLQFLFEYFSETQRNKGNFPGRFSGRQFSNSRSEMNVSTLELGDSALYLCASSWGTGIGSGTEAFFGQGTRLTVV.

V and J are TRBV7-9 and TRBJ2-7; 10 bases fit TRBD2. This CDR3 is built from 17 residues. V dropped 6 bases and J dropped 1; count of bases not matched to a gene: 12. The germline V gene encodes CDR1 SEHNR and CDR2 FQNEAQ (reference sequence). CDR3: CASSRTPGTSASYEQYF. The CDR3 region has the DNA TGTGCCAGCAGTCGCACCCCCGGGACTAGCGCTTCCTACGAGCAGTACTTC.

Only one count was recorded for this clone. CDR3 region: CASSFRGTGAYSYEQYF. Written as DNA, the CDR3 is TGTGCCAGCAGTTTCCGTGGGACAGGGGCTTACTCCTACGAGCAGTACTTC. The chain combines TRBV27 with TRBJ2-5; 10 bases line up with TRBD1. The J call is uncertain, as TRBJ2-7 better fits the DNA end. The CDR3 is 17 residues long. The germline CDR1 and CDR2 sequences are MNHEY and SMNVEV (reference sequence).

The V call is TRBV11-2, the J call TRBJ2-7, with a possible D match to TRBD1 (6 bases). Per germline, CDR1 SGHAT and CDR2 FQNNGV. V shed 4 bases and J shed 5 bases, with 21 bases lying between them. CDR3 length: 16 residues. The DNA for the CDR3 is TGTGCCAGCAGCTCCCCCGGACAGAGGGCCGGGAACGAGCAGTACTTC. Translation gives CASSSPGQRAGNEQYF.

The chain uses TRBV4-3 and TRBJ2-2; D call uncertain. Per germline, CDR1 LGHNA and CDR2 YSLEER. This CDR3 contains 15 residues. The V end was cut by 0 bases, the J end by 5 bases, with 10 bases between. The CDR3 nucleotides are TGCGCCAGCAGCCAAGACTGGAGATCTACCGGGGAGCTGTTTTTT. The encoded protein is CASSQDWRSTGELFF.

This clone has just one count. The CDR3 region is CSVERAGAQETQYF. CDR3 DNA: TGCAGCGTTGAGAGAGCGGGGGCACAAGAGACCCAGTACTTC. This chain joins TRBV29-1 and TRBJ2-5; TRBD2 aligns across 8 bases. V lost 3 bases and J lost 2; bases outside the gene matches: 5. The CDR3 runs to 14 residues. From germline, CDR1 is SQVTM and CDR2 ANQGSEA. Together with reference TRBV29-1 and TRBJ2-5, the CDR3 gives the full variable domain: SAVISQKPSRDICQRGTSLTIQCQVDSQVTMMFWYRQQPGQSLTLIATANQGSEATYESGFVIDKFPISRPNLTFSTLTVSNMSPEDSSIYLCSVERAGAQETQYFGPGTRLLVL.

The genes are TRBV11-2 and TRBJ2-3; D gene ambiguous. Germline V CDR1 and CDR2: SGHAT, FQNNGV. V was shortened by 1 base and J by 4 bases, with 9 bases between the two germline ends. CDR3 size: 14 residues. CDR3 DNA sequence: TGTGCCAGCAGCTTAGTTCCGGTATCAGATACGCAGTATTTT. Its protein is CASSLVPVSDTQYF. Full variable domain (remainder filled in from reference TRBV11-2 and TRBJ2-3): EAGVAQSPRYKIIEKRQSVAFWCNPISGHATLYWYQQILGQGPKLLIQFQNNGVVDDSQLPKDRFSAERLKGVDSTLKIQPAKLEDSAVYLCASSLVPVSDTQYFGPGTRLTVL.

Here the CDR3 reads CASSQPLVTEQFF. The CDR3 DNA follows: TGTGCCAGCAGCCAACCACTAGTGACTGAGCAGTTCTTC. The chain employs TRBV27 and TRBJ2-1; the D gene is possibly TRBD2 (5 bases). Germline V lookup: CDR1 MNHEY, CDR2 SMNVEV (reference sequence). V gave up 6 bases and J gave up 9 bases, with 15 bases separating them. The length of the CDR3 is 13 residues.

The chain has TRBV4-1 and TRBJ2-5, with D possibly TRBD1 on 6 matching bases. Germline loops: CDR1 MGHRA, CDR2 YSYEKL. The CDR3 runs 17 residues. The V gene lost 2 bases and the J gene lost 5 bases, with 21 bases spanning the gap. This chain's CDR3 is CASSQFGRGPQGETQYF. CDR3 nucleotides: TGCGCCAGCAGCCAATTTGGCAGGGGCCCTCAGGGGGAGACCCAGTACTTC.

V gene TRBV6-1 combines with J gene TRBJ2-7; unclear D gene. V dropped 1 base and J dropped 3 bases, with 7 bases sitting between them. Germline V gives CDR1 MNHNS, CDR2 SASEGT. The CDR3 runs 13 residues. The CDR3: CASSEVPSYEQYF. The CDR3 bases are TGTGCCAGCAGTGAAGTTCCCAGCTACGAGCAGTACTTC.

The chain employs TRBV7-9 and TRBJ1-5, with TRBD1 as a possible D gene (6 bases). This CDR3 contains 13 residues. The V end lost 5 bases, the J end lost 4 bases, and 9 bases lay between the germline ends. From germline, CDR1 is SEHNR and CDR2 FQNEAQ (reference sequence). The CDR3 nucleotides read TGTGCCAGCAGCCCCAGGGGAAATCAGCCCCAGCATTTT. Its translation: CASSPRGNQPQHF.

The chain links TRBV30 to TRBJ2-1; 12 bases match TRBD1. The V gene end was trimmed by 7 bases and the J gene end by 8 bases; junction bases not matched to a gene: 12. Germline CDR1 and CDR2: GTSNPN and SVGIG (reference sequence). This CDR3 contains 15 residues. CDR3 DNA sequence: TGTGCCTCACTTAGGGGACAGGGGGCTTGGGATGAGCAGTTCTTC. It encodes CASLRGQGAWDEQFF. The variable domain in full, with the rest retrieved from reference TRBV30 and TRBJ2-1, is SQTIHQWPATLVQPVGSPLSLECTVEGTSNPNLYWYRQAAGRGLQLLFYSVGIGQISSEVPQNLSASRPQDRQFILSSKKLLLSDSGFYLCASLRGQGAWDEQFFGPGTRLTVL.

The V call is TRBV27, the J call TRBJ2-7, with 8 bases matching TRBD1. V lost 5 bases and J lost 6; bases outside the gene matches: 9. This CDR3 contains 14 residues. Germline V gene lookup returns CDR1 MNHEY and CDR2 SMNVEV (reference sequence). CDR3 bases: TGTGCCAGCAGTCTCACAGGGGGTAGCGCCGAGCAGTACGTC. Translated: CASSLTGGSAEQYV.

The gene calls are TRBV5-5 and TRBJ1-2, with D perhaps matching TRBD1 (6 bases). The V end lost 0 bases, the J end lost 6 bases, and 15 bases lay between the germline ends. The CDR3 is made up of 15 amino acids. Looked up from germline, CDR1 is SGHKS and CDR2 is YYEKEE (reference sequence). The CDR3 DNA is TGTGCCAGCAGCTTGGCGGACAGCCCACCCGATGGCTACACCTTC. It translates to CASSLADSPPDGYTF. The entire variable domain, with the rest obtained from reference TRBV5-5 and TRBJ1-2, is as follows: DAGVTQSPTHLIKTRGQQVTLRCSPISGHKSVSWYQQVLGQGPQFIFQYYEKEERGRGNFPDRFSARQFPNYSSELNVNALLLGDSALYLCASSLADSPPDGYTFGSGTRLTVV.

This rearrangement joins TRBV4-2 to TRBJ2-5, with TRBD1 as a possible D gene (5 bases). Near its end, the DNA agrees better with TRBJ2-7, so the J call may be wrong. The V gene's germline CDR1 is LGHNA and CDR2 YNFKEQ. The CDR3 covers 13 residues. The CDR3, as DNA: TGTGCCAGCAGCCTGATAGGGGCTAACGAGCAGTACTTC. This codes for CASSLIGANEQYF.